These 21 T cell receptor beta chains were all obtained from the same sample, sequenced in a study of T cells in Graves' hyperthyroidism and ophthalmopathy. It was RNA transcripts that yielded the amplified TCR beta CDR3 regions. Initially, a first-round RT-PCR of the TCR CDR3 employed the HTBI primer set. TCRdb passed the multiplex PCR reads through MiXCR, listing each CDR3 protein once. Found here are about 410,000 distinct CDR3 sequences, around 13% of them singletons; the top ten hold about 18%. The material sequenced was blood. The receptor set was obtained from a woman between 25 and 40 years old with Graves' ophthalmopathy.

This clonotype showed up many times. This chain uses TRBV7-2 with TRBJ1-6, with D hard to call. V lost 4 bases and J lost 3, with 13 bases in between. The CDR3 is 16 residues long. Looked up from germline, CDR1 is SGHTA and CDR2 is FQGNSA. The CDR3: CASSYVKGNYNSPLHF. In DNA form, the CDR3 reads TGTGCCAGCAGCTACGTGAAAGGGAACTATAATTCACCCCTCCACTTT.

This clonotype was seen many times. In nucleotides, the CDR3 is TGTGCCAGCAGCACTAGCGGATCCTACAATGAGCAGTTCTTC. This sequence encodes CASSTSGSYNEQFF. V is TRBV12-3 or TRBV12-4 and J is TRBJ2-1, with 8 positions matching TRBD2. The junction had 2 bases not matched to a gene; V was cut back by 6 bases and J by 1 base. The CDR3 is 14 amino acids.

The rearrangement links TRBV19 to TRBJ2-1; no firm D call. The CDR3 totals 19 residues. V was clipped by 5 bases and J by 3 bases, with 26 bases between them. Germline lookup yields CDR1 LNHDA and CDR2 SQIVND (reference sequence). This CDR3 reads CASSFSAGRTNKGYNEQFF. In DNA, the CDR3 is TGTGCCAGTAGTTTTTCGGCTGGCCGCACGAACAAGGGCTACAATGAGCAGTTCTTC.

This chain connects TRBV7-2 to TRBJ2-6; D gene ambiguous. Trimming removed 1 base from V and 1 base from J, with 5 bases in between. This CDR3 comprises 15 residues. Germline V gene lookup returns CDR1 SGHTA and CDR2 FQGNSA. The CDR3: CASSLVMSGANVLTF. In DNA form, the CDR3 reads TGTGCCAGCAGCTTAGTAATGTCTGGGGCCAACGTCCTGACTTTC.

The chain has TRBV6-5 and TRBJ1-2, with D possibly matching TRBD1 (6 bases). This CDR3 is built from 16 residues. Germline lookup yields CDR1 MNHEY and CDR2 SVGAGI. The germline V and J ends were trimmed by 0 bases and 1 base, with 12 bases remaining between them. CDR3: CASSYSIRGLNYGYTF. The CDR3 DNA reads as TGTGCCAGCAGTTACTCGATCCGGGGGCTTAACTATGGCTACACCTTC.

This clonotype was seen at least ten times. The chain is built from TRBV5-1 and TRBJ1-2, with 7 bases matching TRBD1. CDR1 is SGHRS, CDR2 YFSETQ, per germline. This CDR3 spans 15 amino acids. V shed 4 bases and J 5 bases; nucleotides not matched to a gene: 11. For the CDR3, the DNA is TGCGCCAGCAGCCCGGGACAGCCAGGCAATTATGGCTACACCTTC. Protein sequence: CASSPGQPGNYGYTF.

Many counts were recorded for this clonotype. The chain is built from TRBV12-5 and TRBJ2-5; D is unresolved. Trimming left V 0 bases short and J 2 bases short, with 7 bases between. CDR3 length equals 14 residues. Looked up from germline, CDR1 is LGHNT and CDR2 is FRNRAP. CDR3 DNA: TGTGCTAGTGGTTTGGTCTCTCAACAAGAGACCCAGTACTTC. Amino acid sequence: CASGLVSQQETQYF.

This chain links TRBV2 with TRBJ2-3, with 8 bases aligning to TRBD1. CDR1 and CDR2 from the germline V gene are SNHLY and FYNNEI. The V and J ends lost 5 bases and 4 bases, in that order; junction bases with no gene match: 11. CDR3 length: 16 residues. CDR3 nucleotide sequence: TGTGCCAGCAGTCTCGACAGGGGTAGTTCCTCAGATACGCAGTATTTT. Residues: CASSLDRGSSSDTQYF.

This clonotype has at least ten counts. The CDR3 DNA sequence: TGTGCCAGCAGCTCAAATCAGAGGAACACTGAAGCTTTCTTT. Its translation: CASSSNQRNTEAFF. The chain uses TRBV7-9 and TRBJ1-1; no reliable D call. This CDR3 contains 14 residues. Trimming stripped 4 bases from V and 1 base from J, with 10 bases between. Germline assignment: CDR1 SEHNR and CDR2 FQNEAQ (reference sequence).

At least ten counts were recorded for this clonotype. CDR3 sequence (DNA): TGTGCCTCAAAGACAGGGAACTATGGCTACACCTTC. Translation gives CASKTGNYGYTF. This chain uses TRBV2 with TRBJ1-2; TRBD1 aligns across 7 bases. Germline assignment: CDR1 SNHLY and CDR2 FYNNEI. The CDR3 is 12 residues long. Trimming cost V 11 bases and J 2 bases; bases outside gene matches: 5.

There are many counts of this clonotype. This chain joins TRBV20-1 and TRBJ2-5; TRBD2 agrees at 9 bases. J gave up 2 bases and V 0 bases, and 10 bases lay outside the gene matches. Germline CDR1 reads DFQATT; CDR2 reads SNEGSKA (reference sequence). The CDR3 consists of 17 residues. The CDR3 bases are TGCAGTGCTAGAGAAATGTTGGGTAGCGGGGGACAAGAGACCCAGTACTTC. This translates into CSAREMLGSGGQETQYF.

This chain uses TRBV12-3 or TRBV12-4 with TRBJ1-2; 7 bases line up with TRBD1. This CDR3 region has 16 residues. With V trimmed by 5 bases and J by 3 bases, 12 bases remained unmatched. The CDR3 is CASSPRGGVGDYGYTF. CDR3 DNA sequence: TGTGCCAGCAGTCCCAGGGGGGGGGTCGGGGACTATGGCTACACCTTC.

At least ten counts were recorded for this clonotype. The chain employs TRBV28 and TRBJ2-3; D is perhaps TRBD1 or TRBD2 (5 bases each). The CDR3 is made up of 17 amino acids. V lost 6 bases and J 1 base, leaving 20 bases between the germline ends. Germline V CDR1 and CDR2: MDHEN, SYDVKM. Here the CDR3 reads CASSLLVWDPGTDTQYF. The DNA for the CDR3 is TGTGCCAGCAGCCTCCTCGTCTGGGACCCTGGCACAGATACGCAGTATTTT.

This clonotype was recorded at least ten times. The V and J genes are TRBV28 and TRBJ1-2; D may be TRBD1 (5 bases). The length of the CDR3 is 14 residues. Looked up from germline, CDR1 is MDHEN and CDR2 is SYDVKM. The V end lost 6 bases, the J end lost 5 bases, and 16 bases lay between the germline ends. CDR3 amino acids: CASSLRGTQYGYTF. Written as DNA, the CDR3 is TGTGCCAGCAGCTTACGCGGGACTCAATATGGCTACACCTTC.

This clonotype was detected ten times or more. The rearrangement joins TRBV15 to TRBJ2-2, with D uncertain. The V gene's germline CDR1 is LNHNV and CDR2 YYDKDF (reference sequence). CDR3 length equals 15 residues. The V and J ends lost 0 bases and 0 bases respectively, with 5 bases between them. CDR3: CATSRERTNTGELFF. Here the CDR3 DNA reads TGTGCCACCAGCAGAGAAAGAACGAACACCGGGGAGCTGTTTTTT. Variable domain in full (rest from reference TRBV15 and TRBJ2-2): DAMVIQNPRYQVTQFGKPVTLSCSQTLNHNVMYWYQQKSSQAPKLLFHYYDKDFNNEADTPDNFQSRRPNTSFCFLDIRSPGLGDTAMYLCATSRERTNTGELFFGEGSRLTVL.

This clonotype was counted many times. The chain uses TRBV7-9 and TRBJ2-2; D gene unclear. V was pared by 6 bases and J by 1 base, with 9 bases between. The germline V gene has CDR1 SEHNR and CDR2 FQNEAQ (reference sequence). This CDR3 spans 14 amino acids. CDR3 coding DNA: TGTGCCAGCAGAGATAGGATGAACACCGGGGAGCTGTTTTTT. Its protein is CASRDRMNTGELFF. Full variable domain (outside the CDR3, taken from reference TRBV7-9 and TRBJ2-2): DTGVSQNPRHKITKRGQNVTFRCDPISEHNRLYWYRQTLGQGPEFLTYFQNEAQLEKSRLLSDRFSAERPKGSFSTLEIQRTEQGDSAMYLCASRDRMNTGELFFGEGSRLTVL.

The chain combines TRBV6-5 with TRBJ2-1; D is perhaps TRBD2 (7 bases). The CDR3 spans 16 residues. Germline V gene sequence: CDR1 MNHEY, CDR2 SVGAGI. Trimming stripped 4 bases from V and 2 bases from J, with 15 bases between. Written as DNA, the CDR3 is TGTGCCAGCAGTTTAAAACGGGGGGCTCCCTACAATGAGCAGTTCTTC. It specifies CASSLKRGAPYNEQFF.

This clonotype was seen repeatedly, ten times or more. In nucleotides, the CDR3 is TGCAGCGTTGAAGCGCTGGCCCGACAGGGTGGGTACGAGCAGTACTTC. Protein: CSVEALARQGGYEQYF. J is TRBJ2-7 and V is TRBV29-1; 7 bases are a match to TRBD1. Trimming cost V 1 base and J 4 bases; bases outside gene matches: 13. Germline CDR1 is SQVTM and CDR2 is ANQGSEA. The CDR3 covers 16 residues.

This clonotype was detected many times. The J gene is TRBJ1-2, the V gene TRBV7-9; possibly TRBD1 for D (6 bases). V lost 7 bases, J lost 7 bases, and 28 bases lay in between. Per the germline V gene, CDR1 is SEHNR and CDR2 is FQNEAQ (reference sequence). This CDR3 region has 17 residues. The CDR3 nucleotides are TGTGCCAGCACCCATATGTCTCGGGGGCTGACTGGGGGTGGCTACACCTTC. Its translation: CASTHMSRGLTGGGYTF.

This clonotype was seen many times. The chain is built from TRBV20-1 and TRBJ2-7, with 10 bases aligning to TRBD1. CDR3 length: 13 amino acids. V shed 5 bases and J 7 bases; nucleotides not matched to a gene: 8. Germline-derived CDR1 and CDR2 are DFQATT and SNEGSKA (reference sequence). The CDR3 DNA sequence: TGCAGTGCTCCTAGGACAGGGGGGGGGGAGCAGTACTTC. Translation: CSAPRTGGGEQYF.

This clonotype came up many times. The rearrangement joins TRBV27 to TRBJ2-5; 13 bases line up with TRBD2. Germline assignment: CDR1 MNHEY and CDR2 SMNVEV (reference sequence). The CDR3 is 19 residues long. The V gene end was trimmed by 3 bases and the J gene end by 0 bases; junction bases not matched to a gene: 10. CDR3 DNA sequence: TGTGCCAGCAGTTTTTATGGGACTAGCGGGGCGGAAAACCAAGAGACCCAGTACTTC. It translates to CASSFYGTSGAENQETQYF.